This T cell receptor beta chain appears in the sequencing data of a study of cytomegalovirus exposure and HLA in healthy donors. Findings and caveats of the study: The study put 150 or so TCR beta chains on its list as cytomegalovirus-associated. Researchers reported in a later analysis that a missense DCLRE1C variant was tied to TCR beta V- and J-gene trimming.

This clone was recorded once. The target antigen is unknown. The PCR ran on 60 Vbeta and 13 Jbeta primers. Method: immunoSEQ multiplex PCR; TCRdb's copy keeps in-frame clones and lacks some. Found here are some 100,000 clones, around 81% of them singletons; the top ten hold less than 2.5%. Germline V lookup: CDR1 SGDLS, CDR2 YYNGEE. This CDR3 region has 15 residues. V was shortened by 4 bases and J by 0 bases, with 12 bases between the two germline ends. The chain carries TRBV9 and TRBJ2-3; no clear D gene. The TCR originated in a woman aged 30 to 39 in good health and CMV-seronegative. The sample taken for sequencing was PBMCs. CDR3 residues: CASSQIASSTDTQYF. DNA of the CDR3: TGTGCCAGCAGCCAAATAGCTTCTAGCACAGATACGCAGTATTTT.